Presented here are 28 T cell receptor beta chains from one specimen sequenced in a study of T-cell memory formation after mild COVID-19. TCRdb re-called the 5' RACE reads with MiXCR, one entry per CDR3 protein. The repertoire holds about 390,000 distinct CDR3 sequences, with 16% as singletons. The source material was PBMCs or a T cell subset sorted from them (not recorded which). These receptors were taken from a man younger than 35 who had mild COVID-19 (a few samples of this study predate the infection). Cell type and time point are not known.

Only a few counts were recorded for this clonotype. The V and J genes are TRBV25-1 and TRBJ2-1; 9 nucleotides agree with TRBD1. This CDR3 comprises 15 residues. With 3 bases clipped from V and 6 bases from J, the junction kept 6 bases outside the gene matches. CDR1 MGHDK and CDR2 SYGVNS come from the germline V gene. The CDR3 sequence: CASSEDRGPFNEQFF. CDR3 nucleotides: TGTGCCAGCAGTGAGGACAGGGGCCCTTTCAATGAGCAGTTCTTC.

This clonotype occurred a few times. The V and J genes are TRBV7-2 and TRBJ2-1; weak D call: TRBD1 (5 bases). The length of the CDR3 is 14 residues. The ends were cut back, 1 base at V and 2 bases at J, with 6 bases in the middle. Per the germline V gene, CDR1 is SGHTA and CDR2 is FQGNSA. As DNA, the CDR3 is TGTGCCAGCAGCTTAGTACAGGCCTACAATGAGCAGTTCTTC. It codes for CASSLVQAYNEQFF.

The chain carries TRBV9 and TRBJ1-4; unclear D gene. Germline CDR1 is SGDLS and CDR2 is YYNGEE. Trimming shortened V by 5 bases and J by 3 bases, and 11 bases separated the two germline ends. The CDR3 runs 14 residues. Here the CDR3 reads CASRRDSSNEKLFF. CDR3 coding DNA: TGTGCCAGCAGGAGAGATAGTTCTAATGAAAAACTGTTTTTT.

The table lists this clonotype with a few counts. V usage is TRBV10-3 and J usage is TRBJ1-3; 9 nucleotides align to TRBD1. The germline V gene has CDR1 ENHRY and CDR2 SYGVKD. V lost 4 bases, J lost 3 bases, and 4 bases stayed unmatched. This CDR3 contains 15 residues. Written as DNA, the CDR3 is TGTGCCATCAGTGCGGGACAGGGCCTTGGAAACACCATATATTTT. It codes for CAISAGQGLGNTIYF.

This clonotype was seen a handful of times. The rearrangement uses TRBV15 and TRBJ2-5, with D possibly being TRBD2 (6 bases). With 2 bases removed from V and 0 bases from J, the gap between germline ends came to 7 bases. The CDR3 is 14 amino acids. Germline V gene lookup returns CDR1 LNHNV and CDR2 YYDKDF (reference sequence). The CDR3 is CATSRRGNQETQYF. CDR3 nucleotide sequence: TGTGCCACCAGCAGACGGGGGAACCAAGAGACCCAGTACTTC.

This chain links TRBV25-1 with TRBJ2-7; the D call may be TRBD1 or TRBD2 (5 bases each). Trimming cost V 4 bases and J 3 bases, with 10 bases left between them. The CDR3 consists of 13 residues. Germline CDR1 is MGHDK and CDR2 is SYGVNS. CDR3 sequence: CASSGGNLYEQYF. The CDR3 nucleotides are TGTGCCAGCAGTGGGGGGAATCTCTACGAGCAGTACTTC.

This clonotype was counted only a few times. The chain uses TRBV5-1 and TRBJ2-1; D assignment may be TRBD1 or TRBD2 (5 bases each). Trimming stripped 4 bases from V and 5 bases from J, with 19 bases between. The CDR3 contains 16 residues. Germline lookup yields CDR1 SGHRS and CDR2 YFSETQ. The CDR3 bases are TGCGCCAGCAGCGTGGGTCGTGGGGACGTCAACAATGAGCAGTTCTTC. Encoded protein: CASSVGRGDVNNEQFF.

The rearrangement joins TRBV20-1 to TRBJ2-1; D might be TRBD1 (6 bases). V was shortened by 3 bases and J by 7 bases, with 16 bases between the two germline ends. Germline values: CDR1 DFQATT, CDR2 SNEGSKA (reference sequence). CDR3 size: 14 residues. The CDR3 sequence is CSARDSGMGNEQFF. The CDR3 nucleotides read TGCAGTGCTAGGGACAGCGGCATGGGGAATGAGCAGTTCTTC.

The sample holds many counts of this clonotype. The chain is built from TRBV24-1 and TRBJ2-1; tentatively, D is TRBD2 (5 bases). Trimming pared 5 bases from V and 9 bases from J, leaving 10 bases between. Germline CDR1 KGHDR, CDR2 SFDVKD. The CDR3 consists of 12 residues. The CDR3 region is CATSGQRFEQFF. CDR3 coding DNA: TGTGCCACCAGTGGCCAGCGGTTTGAGCAGTTCTTC.

The rearrangement links TRBV7-2 to TRBJ2-6; possibly TRBD1 for D (5 bases). The CDR3 is made up of 12 amino acids. Trimming stripped 1 base from V and 18 bases from J, with 13 bases between. The germline V gene encodes CDR1 SGHTA and CDR2 FQGNSA. The CDR3 DNA is TGTGCCAGCAGCTTAGGCGGCAGGGCAGGGACTTTC. Its translation: CASSLGGRAGTF.

This clonotype was seen many times. J is TRBJ2-2 and V is TRBV12-3 or TRBV12-4; TRBD2 matches 11 bases. This CDR3 has 16 residues. V lost 8 bases and J lost 4; bases outside the gene matches: 9. CDR3 in amino acids: CASRLAGTSLTGELFF. The CDR3 coding sequence is TGTGCCAGCCGACTAGCGGGGACATCCCTCACCGGGGAGCTGTTTTTT.

Only a few counts were recorded for this clonotype. V is TRBV6-5 and J is TRBJ2-2, with D possibly being TRBD2 (6 bases). V lost 2 bases to trimming and J lost 7 bases, with 8 bases between them. Germline lookup yields CDR1 MNHEY and CDR2 SVGAGI. This CDR3 comprises 13 residues. Here the CDR3 reads CASSYMGGGELFF. The CDR3 nucleotides read TGTGCCAGCAGTTACATGGGGGGCGGGGAGCTGTTTTTT.

This clonotype came up many times. This rearrangement joins TRBV6-5 to TRBJ2-2; 10 positions match TRBD2. Germline assignment: CDR1 MNHEY and CDR2 SVGAGI. Losses at the gene ends were 6 bases for V and 6 bases for J; bases not matched to a gene: 10. The CDR3 is made up of 16 amino acids. In DNA form, the CDR3 reads TGTGCCAGCAGCCGACCTAGCGGGGGTCTCTCCGGGGAGCTGTTTTTT. It encodes CASSRPSGGLSGELFF.

J is TRBJ2-1 and V is TRBV6-2 or TRBV6-3; D remains ambiguous. The germline V gene encodes CDR1 MNHEY and CDR2 SVGEGT. V gave up 4 bases and J gave up 2 bases, with 6 bases separating them. This CDR3 is 13 amino acids long. The CDR3 reads CASSLVAYNEQFF. The CDR3 nucleotides are TGTGCCAGCAGTTTAGTGGCCTACAATGAGCAGTTCTTC.

This clonotype has only a few counts. The CDR3 reads CASSQERSSYEQYF. In DNA form, the CDR3 reads TGCGCCAGCAGCCAAGAGCGGTCCTCCTACGAGCAGTACTTC. The chain couples TRBV4-3 to TRBJ2-7; D unresolved. Between the trimmed V and J ends, which lost 0 bases and 0 bases, there was a span of 6 bases. This CDR3 spans 14 amino acids. Germline assignment: CDR1 LGHNA and CDR2 YSLEER.

This clonotype has just a few counts. The chain has TRBV4-1 and TRBJ2-1; 7 positions match TRBD2. The V segment lost 3 bases and the J segment 13 bases; nucleotides outside the gene matches: 9. The CDR3 totals 13 residues. Germline V gives CDR1 MGHRA, CDR2 YSYEKL. CDR3 coding DNA: TGCGCCAGCAGCCAGCTTCTGCCGGGACTACAGTTCTTC. Amino acid sequence: CASSQLLPGLQFF.

The V and J genes are TRBV5-1 and TRBJ2-1, with D unclear. Germline-derived CDR1 and CDR2 are SGHRS and YFSETQ. Trimming cost V 5 bases and J 2 bases, with 8 bases left between them. The CDR3 is 13 amino acids. Written as DNA, the CDR3 is TGCGCCAGCAGGGAAAACACCTACAATGAGCAGTTCTTC. Its protein product is CASRENTYNEQFF.

This rearrangement joins TRBV5-1 to TRBJ2-1; D remains unclear. Trimming pared 2 bases from V and 7 bases from J, leaving 13 bases between. CDR1 and CDR2 (germline): SGHRS, YFSETQ. The CDR3 loop spans 14 amino acids. CDR3 region: CASSFQTPSNEQFF. For the CDR3, the DNA is TGCGCCAGCAGCTTCCAAACGCCTTCGAATGAGCAGTTCTTC.

The gene calls are TRBV10-3 and TRBJ2-7; perhaps D is TRBD1 or TRBD2 (5 bases each). The CDR3 extends over 12 amino acids. The V gene's germline CDR1 is ENHRY and CDR2 SYGVKD. Between the trimmed V and J ends, which lost 9 bases and 4 bases, there was a span of 13 bases. The CDR3 sequence: CAMSRDVYEQYF. CDR3 coding DNA: TGTGCCATGTCCCGGGACGTATACGAGCAGTACTTC.

The chain combines TRBV25-1 with TRBJ1-1; a weak D match, TRBD1 (5 bases). Per germline, CDR1 MGHDK and CDR2 SYGVNS. Trimming stripped 3 bases from V and 7 bases from J, with 12 bases between. The CDR3 consists of 13 residues. The CDR3 DNA reads TGTGCCAGCAGTGACTTCGGGGCGGATGAAGCTTTCTTT. Encoded protein: CASSDFGADEAFF.

The sample holds a few counts of this clonotype. The gene calls are TRBV4-1 and TRBJ2-5; D call uncertain. CDR3 size: 14 residues. Germline V lookup: CDR1 MGHRA, CDR2 YSYEKL. Between the trimmed V and J ends, which lost 1 base and 2 bases, there was a span of 8 bases. The DNA of the CDR3 is TGCGCCAGCAGCCAAGTGGCGGAACAAGAGACCCAGTACTTC. This encodes CASSQVAEQETQYF.

J is TRBJ1-1 and V is TRBV7-9; TRBD1 might be the D (6 bases). V was trimmed by 10 bases and J by 0 bases, leaving 12 bases between them. Germline-derived CDR1 and CDR2 are SEHNR and FQNEAQ (reference sequence). The CDR3 has 13 residues. The CDR3 nucleotides are TGTGCCACCATCGGACAGATGAACACTGAAGCTTTCTTT. This codes for CATIGQMNTEAFF.

The sample holds a few counts of this clonotype. The V call is TRBV24-1, the J call TRBJ1-2; D remains unclear. Germline V gives CDR1 KGHDR, CDR2 SFDVKD. Trimming shortened V by 2 bases and J by 5 bases, and 8 bases separated the two germline ends. This CDR3 comprises 13 residues. The CDR3 bases are TGTGCCACCAGTGATTCTGACATATATGGCTACACCTTC. It yields the protein CATSDSDIYGYTF.

Many counts were recorded for this clonotype. The rearrangement links TRBV10-3 to TRBJ2-7; a weak D match, TRBD2 (6 bases). This CDR3 comprises 11 residues. V gave up 10 bases and J gave up 3 bases, with 10 bases separating them. CDR1 ENHRY and CDR2 SYGVKD come from the germline V gene. The CDR3 DNA is TGTGCCACGAGGGACTTCTACGAGCAGTACGTC. Its protein product is CATRDFYEQYV.

The chain is built from TRBV15 and TRBJ2-5, with 14 bases identical to TRBD2. Germline-derived CDR1 and CDR2 are LNHNV and YYDKDF (reference sequence). This CDR3 has 16 amino acids. Losses at the gene ends were 5 bases for V and 9 bases for J; bases not matched to a gene: 11. In nucleotides, the CDR3 is TGTGCCACCAGCGGGACTAGCGGGGGCCCTATGGGGGCCCAGTACTTC. Encoded protein: CATSGTSGGPMGAQYF.

In this sample, this clonotype turned up a few times. The rearrangement uses TRBV12-3 or TRBV12-4 and TRBJ1-1; D possibly corresponds to TRBD1 (5 bases). Trimming removed 2 bases from V and 1 base from J, with 14 bases in between. This CDR3 contains 16 residues. DNA of the CDR3: TGTGCCAGCAGTTTAAGGGGATCGAGGGCGAACACTGAAGCTTTCTTT. The encoded protein is CASSLRGSRANTEAFF.

In this sample, this clonotype turned up a few times. The chain uses TRBV20-1 and TRBJ2-7, with 7 bases aligning to TRBD1. This CDR3 spans 13 amino acids. Per the germline V gene, CDR1 is DFQATT and CDR2 is SNEGSKA (reference sequence). Losses at the gene ends were 6 bases for V and 2 bases for J; bases not matched to a gene: 7. The CDR3 spells CSANRGLPYEQYF. DNA of the CDR3: TGCAGTGCAAACAGGGGTTTACCCTACGAGCAGTACTTC.

This chain uses TRBV4-3 with TRBJ2-5; 9 positions agree with TRBD1. Trimming cost V 1 base and J 5 bases; bases outside gene matches: 5. The CDR3 extends over 15 amino acids. Germline V gene data show CDR1 as LGHNA and CDR2 as YSLEER. CDR3 DNA sequence: TGCGCCAGCAGCCAAGGGACAGGGGAACCGGAGACCCAGTACTTC. Its protein product is CASSQGTGEPETQYF.